This T cell receptor beta chain was recovered during a study of regulatory T cells in long-lasting Graves disease. Study-wide results and caveats: TRBV28, TRBJ1-2 and TRBJ2-5 emerged as the favored segments in persistent disease. Analyses excluded thyroid tissue, covering peripheral blood alone.

As regards this clonotype: Its antigen remains unidentified.

Trimming stripped 5 bases from V and 8 bases from J, with 9 bases between. The V gene's germline CDR1 is DFQATT and CDR2 SNEGSKA (reference sequence). This CDR3 comprises 10 residues. The time point is: newly diagnosed GD, antithyroid drugs for less than 3 months. The authors made the TCR library using RNA they extracted from PBMCs. Library construction for TCR beta used iRepertoire HTBI primers and Arm-PCR of CDR3 regions. TCRdb called the multiplex PCR reads again in MiXCR, with one record for every CDR3 protein. The sample has around 450,000 distinct CDR3 sequences; around 15% are singletons. This sample also belongs to another study, concerning T cells in Graves' hyperthyroidism and ophthalmopathy. That source adds: Peripheral blood also featured most of the thyroid clonotypes expanded above 0.001.

Sample: peripheral blood mononuclear cells (PBMCs), taken at new diagnosis, from a patient treated with antithyroid drugs. This TCR came from a man in his forties with Graves disease. The gene calls are TRBV20-1 and TRBJ2-5; no clear D gene. The CDR3 region has the DNA TGCAGTGCTGACCAGGAAACCCAGTACTTC. The encoded protein is CSADQETQYF.